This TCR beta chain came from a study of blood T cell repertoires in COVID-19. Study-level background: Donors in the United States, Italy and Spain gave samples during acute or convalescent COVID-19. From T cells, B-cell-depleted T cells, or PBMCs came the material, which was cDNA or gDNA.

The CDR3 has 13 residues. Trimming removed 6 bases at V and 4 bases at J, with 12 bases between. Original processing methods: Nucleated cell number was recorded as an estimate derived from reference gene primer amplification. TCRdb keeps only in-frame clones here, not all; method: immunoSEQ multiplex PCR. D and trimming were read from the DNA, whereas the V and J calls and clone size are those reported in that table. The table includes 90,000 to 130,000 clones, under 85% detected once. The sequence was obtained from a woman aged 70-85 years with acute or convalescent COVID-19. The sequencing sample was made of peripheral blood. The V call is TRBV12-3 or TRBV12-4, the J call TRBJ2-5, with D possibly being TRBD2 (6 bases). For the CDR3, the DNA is TGTGCCAGCAGACCCGCCGGGGGAGAGACCCAGTACTTC. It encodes CASRPAGGETQYF.